The rows below give T cell receptor beta chains drawn from one sample of a study of cytomegalovirus exposure and HLA in healthy donors. Repertoires were generated with immunoSEQ multiplex PCR, while TCRdb's copy carries only in-frame clones and drops some. This sample has 150,000 to 200,000 clones, with roughly 85% found just once. The sequenced sample consisted of PBMCs. These receptors originate from a woman between 50 and 59 years old in good health and CMV-seropositive. Both conserved end residues are part of each CDR3.

cdr3_aa: CASSQEGRGGYTF
j_call: TRBJ1-2
v_call: TRBV4-3

cdr3_aa: CASRRPTTDTQYF
j_call: TRBJ2-3
v_call: TRBV16

cdr3_aa: CASITGLAGNNEQFF
j_call: TRBJ2-1
v_call: TRBV2

cdr3_aa: CASDAGDTGTDTQYF
j_call: TRBJ2-3
v_call: TRBV12-5

cdr3_aa: CASSENPWSEQYF
j_call: TRBJ2-7
v_call: TRBV10-2

cdr3_aa: CASTIRGWSPLHF
j_call: TRBJ1-6
v_call: TRBV6-6

cdr3_aa: CASSPQPGGGPGGEQYF
j_call: TRBJ2-7
v_call: TRBV7-3

cdr3_aa: CASSRQGRQTQYF
j_call: TRBJ2-5
v_call: TRBV7-2

cdr3_aa: CAISESFGQGANSPLHF
j_call: TRBJ1-6
v_call: TRBV10-3

cdr3_aa: CASSRLRGAGQETQYF
j_call: TRBJ2-5
v_call: TRBV28

cdr3_aa: CASSQQGTPTDTQYF
j_call: TRBJ2-3
v_call: TRBV2

cdr3_aa: CAISAVPGQGNYGYTF
j_call: TRBJ1-2
v_call: TRBV10-3

cdr3_aa: CASSDEPGGYNEQFF
j_call: TRBJ2-1
v_call: TRBV6-4

cdr3_aa: CASSPRGTGGGKLFF
j_call: TRBJ1-4
v_call: TRBV2

cdr3_aa: CASTQGALYNEQFF
j_call: TRBJ2-1
v_call: TRBV27

cdr3_aa: CAGGRGQDTEAFF
j_call: TRBJ1-1
v_call: TRBV10-2